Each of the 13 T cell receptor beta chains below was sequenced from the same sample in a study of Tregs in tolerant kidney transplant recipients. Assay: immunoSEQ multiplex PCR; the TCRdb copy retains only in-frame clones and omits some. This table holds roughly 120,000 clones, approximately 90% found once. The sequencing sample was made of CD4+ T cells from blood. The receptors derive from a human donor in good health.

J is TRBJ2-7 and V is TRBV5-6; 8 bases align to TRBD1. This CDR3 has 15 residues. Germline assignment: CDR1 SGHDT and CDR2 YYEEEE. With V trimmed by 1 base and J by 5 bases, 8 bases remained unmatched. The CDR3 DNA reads TGTGCCAGCAGCTTGATCACAGGGGGGTTCGACGAGCAGTACTTC. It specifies CASSLITGGFDEQYF.

CDR3 protein: CASSFPGQGGYGYTF. As DNA, the CDR3 is TGTGCCAGCAGTTTCCCAGGACAGGGGGGTTATGGCTACACCTTC. The chain links TRBV28 to TRBJ1-2; 10 bases agree with TRBD1. Germline assignment: CDR1 MDHEN and CDR2 SYDVKM. The J segment lost 5 bases and the V segment lost 3 bases, leaving 6 bases of the junction unmatched. There are 15 residues in the CDR3.

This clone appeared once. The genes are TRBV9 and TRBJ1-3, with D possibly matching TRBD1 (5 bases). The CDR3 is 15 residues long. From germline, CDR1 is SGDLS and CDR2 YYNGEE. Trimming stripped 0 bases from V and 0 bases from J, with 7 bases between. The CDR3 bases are TGTGCCAGCAGCGTAGACAGGACCTCTGGAAACACCATATATTTT. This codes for CASSVDRTSGNTIYF.

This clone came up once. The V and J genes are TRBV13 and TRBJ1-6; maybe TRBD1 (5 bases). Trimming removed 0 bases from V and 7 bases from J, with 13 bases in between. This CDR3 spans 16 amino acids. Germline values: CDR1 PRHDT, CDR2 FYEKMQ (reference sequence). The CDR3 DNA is TGTGCCAGCAGCTTAGGCCGGTCCAGGGTCAATTCACCCCTCCACTTT. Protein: CASSLGRSRVNSPLHF. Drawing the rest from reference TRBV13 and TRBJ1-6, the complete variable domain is AAGVIQSPRHLIKEKRETATLKCYPIPRHDTVYWYQQGPGQDPQFLISFYEKMQSDKGSIPDRFSAQQFSDYHSELNMSSLELGDSALYFCASSLGRSRVNSPLHFGNGTRLTVT.

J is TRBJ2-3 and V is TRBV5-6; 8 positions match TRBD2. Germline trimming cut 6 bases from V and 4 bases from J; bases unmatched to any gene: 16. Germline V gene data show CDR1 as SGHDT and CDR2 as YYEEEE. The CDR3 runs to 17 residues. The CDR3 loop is CASTVWAGGPRPDTQYF. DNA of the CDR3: TGTGCCAGCACCGTCTGGGCGGGGGGACCACGGCCAGATACGCAGTATTTT.

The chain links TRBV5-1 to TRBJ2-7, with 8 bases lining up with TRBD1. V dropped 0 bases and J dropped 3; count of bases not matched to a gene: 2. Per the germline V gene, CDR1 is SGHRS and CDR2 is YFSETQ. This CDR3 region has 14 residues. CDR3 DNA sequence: TGCGCCAGCAGCTTGGGACAGGGGTACTACGAGCAGTACTTC. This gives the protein CASSLGQGYYEQYF. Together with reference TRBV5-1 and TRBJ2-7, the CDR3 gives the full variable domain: KAGVTQTPRYLIKTRGQQVTLSCSPISGHRSVSWYQQTPGQGLQFLFEYFSETQRNKGNFPGRFSGRQFSNSRSEMNVSTLELGDSALYLCASSLGQGYYEQYFGPGTRLTVT.

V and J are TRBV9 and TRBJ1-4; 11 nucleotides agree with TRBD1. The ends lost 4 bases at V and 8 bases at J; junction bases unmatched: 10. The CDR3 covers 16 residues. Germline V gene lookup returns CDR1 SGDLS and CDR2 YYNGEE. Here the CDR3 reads CASSPGSGTGGEKLFF. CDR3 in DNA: TGTGCCAGCAGCCCCGGATCCGGGACAGGGGGAGAAAAACTGTTTTTT. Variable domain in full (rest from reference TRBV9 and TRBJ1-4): DSGVTQTPKHLITATGQRVTLRCSPRSGDLSVYWYQQSLDQGLQFLIQYYNGEERAKGNILERFSAQQFPDLHSELNLSSLELGDSALYFCASSPGSGTGGEKLFFGSGTQLSVL.

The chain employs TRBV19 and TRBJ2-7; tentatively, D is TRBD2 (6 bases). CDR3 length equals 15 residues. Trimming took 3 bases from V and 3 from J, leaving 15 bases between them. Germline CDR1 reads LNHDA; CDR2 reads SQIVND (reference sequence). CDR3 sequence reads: CASSILPGVRYEQYF. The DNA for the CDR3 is TGTGCCAGTAGTATTCTCCCGGGAGTCCGCTACGAGCAGTACTTC.

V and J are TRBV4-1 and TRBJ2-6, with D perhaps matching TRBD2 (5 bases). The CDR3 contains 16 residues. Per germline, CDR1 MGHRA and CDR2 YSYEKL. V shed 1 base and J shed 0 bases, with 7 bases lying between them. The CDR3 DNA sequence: TGCGCCAGCAGCCAAGTTCGGGGCTCTGGGGCCAACGTCCTGACTTTC. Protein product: CASSQVRGSGANVLTF.

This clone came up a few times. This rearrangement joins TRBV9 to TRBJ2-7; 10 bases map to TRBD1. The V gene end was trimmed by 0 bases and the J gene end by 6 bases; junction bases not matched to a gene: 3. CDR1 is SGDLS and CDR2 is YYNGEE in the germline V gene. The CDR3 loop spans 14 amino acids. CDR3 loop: CASSVGGQGSEQYF. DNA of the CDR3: TGTGCCAGCAGCGTAGGGGGACAGGGGAGCGAGCAGTACTTC. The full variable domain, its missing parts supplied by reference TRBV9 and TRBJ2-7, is DSGVTQTPKHLITATGQRVTLRCSPRSGDLSVYWYQQSLDQGLQFLIQYYNGEERAKGNILERFSAQQFPDLHSELNLSSLELGDSALYFCASSVGGQGSEQYFGPGTRLTVT.

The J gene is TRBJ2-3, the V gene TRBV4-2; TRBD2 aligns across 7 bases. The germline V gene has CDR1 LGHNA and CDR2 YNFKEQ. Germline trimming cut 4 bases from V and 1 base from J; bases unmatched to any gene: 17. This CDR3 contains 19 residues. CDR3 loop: CASSLNPSGGTRGTDTQYF. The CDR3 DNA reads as TGTGCCAGCAGCCTAAACCCTAGCGGAGGAACCCGCGGCACAGATACGCAGTATTTT.

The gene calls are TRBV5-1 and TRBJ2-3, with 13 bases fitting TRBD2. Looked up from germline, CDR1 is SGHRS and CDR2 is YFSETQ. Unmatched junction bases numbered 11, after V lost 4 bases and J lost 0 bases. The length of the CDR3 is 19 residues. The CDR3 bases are TGCGCCAGCAGCCAGAGACTAGCGGGGGGCGAAACTAGCACAGATACGCAGTATTTT. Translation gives CASSQRLAGGETSTDTQYF.

CDR3 DNA: TGTGCCAGCATGATAAGCGGGAGGGCCGTTGAGACCCAGTACTTC. Encoded protein: CASMISGRAVETQYF. V is TRBV6-6 and J is TRBJ2-5; 10 bases map to TRBD2. Germline V CDR1 and CDR2: MNHNY, SVGAGI (reference sequence). V was clipped by 7 bases and J by 5 bases; unmatched bases: 10. CDR3 length equals 15 residues.